These 28 T cell receptor beta chains were all obtained from the same sample, sequenced in a study of blood T cell repertoires in COVID-19. Method: immunoSEQ multiplex PCR; TCRdb's copy keeps in-frame clones and lacks some. The data contain under 250,000 clones, about 89% of them seen just once; the ten biggest clones take up around 6.5%. Sequenced: peripheral blood. The receptor source for this set is a man between 60 and 75 years old who had recovered from COVID-19.

The chain couples TRBV3-1 (or the pseudogene TRBV3-2) to TRBJ2-5; D is perhaps TRBD2 (6 bases). The CDR3 sequence is 17 residues long. V was cut by 0 bases and J by 5 bases, with 19 bases left in between. Germline V gene data show CDR1 as LGHDT and CDR2 as YNNKEL (reference sequence). In DNA, the CDR3 is TGTGCCAGCAGCCAAGATTTGGGGGGTGGGCTTGTTGAGACCCAGTACTTC. This codes for CASSQDLGGGLVETQYF.

The chain joins TRBV19 to TRBJ1-1; D ambiguous. Deletions cut 2 bases from V and 0 bases from J, with 19 bases between. Germline CDR1 LNHDA, CDR2 SQIVND (reference sequence). CDR3 length: 18 residues. CDR3 protein: CASSIPWWAGGMNTEAFF. The CDR3, as DNA: TGTGCCAGTAGTATACCGTGGTGGGCAGGAGGAATGAACACTGAAGCTTTCTTT.

J is TRBJ2-1 and V is TRBV19; 9 nucleotides align to TRBD2. The CDR3 is 16 residues long. The germline V gene encodes CDR1 LNHDA and CDR2 SQIVND (reference sequence). J gave up 4 bases and V 1 base, and 5 bases lay outside the gene matches. CDR3 in amino acids: CASSIGTSGLYNEQFF. CDR3 in DNA: TGTGCCAGTAGTATAGGAACTAGCGGGCTTTACAATGAGCAGTTCTTC.

This clone has only one observation. V gene TRBV5-6 combines with J gene TRBJ1-2; TRBD1 might be the D (5 bases). Germline CDR1 SGHDT, CDR2 YYEEEE. Trimming pared 7 bases from V and 2 bases from J, leaving 15 bases between. The CDR3 covers 14 residues. The CDR3 region is CASSPQGKNYGYTF. The CDR3 DNA sequence: TGTGCCAGCTCGCCGCAGGGAAAGAACTATGGCTACACCTTC.

CDR3 DNA: TGCAGTGTACAACAGGCTTACGAGCAGTACTTC. It codes for CSVQQAYEQYF. The V call is TRBV20-1, the J call TRBJ2-7; perhaps TRBD1 as D (5 bases). Germline values: CDR1 DFQATT, CDR2 SNEGSKA (reference sequence). Between the trimmed V and J ends, which lost 7 bases and 4 bases, there was a span of 11 bases. The length of the CDR3 is 11 residues.

This clone was seen only once. The chain recombines TRBV12-5 with TRBJ2-5; D may be TRBD2 (7 bases). The CDR3 has 16 residues. From germline, CDR1 is LGHNT and CDR2 FRNRAP. V lost 4 bases and J lost 4, with 19 bases in between. This CDR3 is CASGSGTRGPGETQYF. Written as DNA, the CDR3 is TGTGCTAGTGGTTCCGGCACGCGGGGGCCGGGAGAGACCCAGTACTTC.

The V call is TRBV19, the J call TRBJ1-5; 9 nucleotides agree with TRBD1. The V segment lost 7 bases and the J segment 4 bases; nucleotides outside the gene matches: 8. Per the germline V gene, CDR1 is LNHDA and CDR2 is SQIVND (reference sequence). The CDR3 runs 15 residues. The CDR3 region is CASTPTGGRNQPQHF. The CDR3 region has the DNA TGTGCCAGTACCCCGACAGGGGGAAGGAATCAGCCCCAGCATTTT.

This rearrangement joins TRBV19 to TRBJ1-2; D not resolved. The V end lost 6 bases, the J end lost 1 base, and 12 bases lay between the germline ends. From germline, CDR1 is LNHDA and CDR2 SQIVND (reference sequence). This CDR3 is 14 amino acids long. CDR3 region: CASSPREVNYGYTF. CDR3 sequence (DNA): TGTGCCAGTAGCCCCCGGGAGGTTAACTATGGCTACACCTTC.

This chain joins TRBV11-2 and TRBJ2-1; 10 bases agree with TRBD2. The germline gives CDR1 SGHAT, CDR2 FQNNGV. J was trimmed by 5 bases and V by 1 base; bases with no gene match: 2. This CDR3 has 15 amino acids. This CDR3 is CASSLALAGHNEQFF. The CDR3 region has the DNA TGTGCCAGCAGCTTAGCACTAGCGGGGCACAATGAGCAGTTCTTC.

The chain recombines TRBV6-5 with TRBJ2-5; 8 bases are shared with TRBD2. V shed 2 bases and J 4 bases; nucleotides not matched to a gene: 9. The CDR3 totals 16 residues. The V gene's germline CDR1 is MNHEY and CDR2 SVGAGI. CDR3 in amino acids: CASSYPRTGGGETQYF. The DNA of the CDR3 is TGTGCCAGCAGTTACCCCCGAACCGGGGGGGGAGAGACCCAGTACTTC.

The V call is TRBV11-2, the J call TRBJ1-4; D gene ambiguous. V shed 5 bases and J shed 10 bases, with 17 bases lying between them. The V gene's germline CDR1 is SGHAT and CDR2 FQNNGV. This CDR3 region has 14 residues. This chain's CDR3 is CASSPTTVAGKLFF. The CDR3 bases are TGTGCCAGCAGCCCAACAACAGTAGCGGGAAAACTGTTTTTT.

This clone was seen ten or more times. The chain employs TRBV5-1 and TRBJ1-1, with 10 nucleotides matching TRBD1. Per germline, CDR1 SGHRS and CDR2 YFSETQ. The V and J ends lost 0 bases and 3 bases, in that order; junction bases with no gene match: 5. The CDR3 sequence is 16 residues long. CDR3 bases: TGCGCCAGCAGCTTGGGGCACGGGACAGGGGACACTGAAGCTTTCTTT. Its protein is CASSLGHGTGDTEAFF.

With regard to this clone: A read error may produce the germline difference seen at one junction end. The rearrangement joins TRBV19 to TRBJ2-1; TRBD2 matches at 12 bases. CDR3 length: 13 amino acids. Per germline, CDR1 LNHDA and CDR2 SQIVND (reference sequence). The CDR3 reads CASSTGLAGTKVF. DNA for the CDR3: TGTGCCAGTAGTACCGGACTAGCGGGAACTAAGGTCTTC.

This chain connects TRBV3-1 (or the pseudogene TRBV3-2) to TRBJ1-2; possible D gene TRBD1, 5 bases. From germline, CDR1 is LGHDT and CDR2 YNNKEL (reference sequence). This CDR3 contains 15 residues. V dropped 5 bases and J dropped 9 bases, with 22 bases sitting between them. The CDR3 bases are TGTGCCAGCAGCGGGAGACAGATCCTAGCGAAGAGCTACACCTTC. Translation: CASSGRQILAKSYTF.

The chain recombines TRBV6-5 with TRBJ1-6; D is possibly TRBD1 (6 bases). The CDR3 is 15 residues long. CDR1 is MNHEY, CDR2 SVGAGI, per germline. Trimming took off 8 bases at V and 6 bases at J, with 17 bases between the two ends. CDR3 protein: CASRATGSLNSPLHF. The CDR3 nucleotides read TGTGCCAGCCGGGCCACAGGGTCTCTTAATTCACCCCTCCACTTT.

The rearrangement links TRBV5-8 to TRBJ2-7; weak D call: TRBD2 (5 bases). The CDR3 length is 14 residues. Per germline, CDR1 SGHTS and CDR2 YDEGEE. Trimming stripped 2 bases from V and 1 base from J, with 10 bases between. DNA for the CDR3: TGTGCCAGCAGCTTTCAGGACTCATCCTACGAGCAGTACTTC. The encoded protein is CASSFQDSSYEQYF. Looking up the rest from reference TRBV5-8 and TRBJ2-7 gives the full variable domain: EAGVTQSPTHLIKTRGQQATLRCSPISGHTSVYWYQQALGLGLQFLLWYDEGEERNRGNFPPRFSGRQFPNYSSELNVNALELEDSALYLCASSFQDSSYEQYFGPGTRLTVT.

The J gene is TRBJ1-4, the V gene TRBV18, with a weak D call TRBD1 (5 bases). The CDR3 extends over 15 amino acids. Trimming pared 0 bases from V and 7 bases from J, leaving 12 bases between. CDR1 and CDR2 (germline): KGHSH, LQKENI. CDR3 region: CASSPPPGKGEKLFF. For the CDR3, the DNA is TGTGCCAGCTCACCACCGCCAGGGAAAGGTGAAAAACTGTTTTTT.

V and J are TRBV28 and TRBJ1-4, with D perhaps matching TRBD1 (5 bases). Germline loops: CDR1 MDHEN, CDR2 SYDVKM. V lost 6 bases, J lost 8 bases, and 13 bases lay in between. The CDR3 loop spans 13 amino acids. The chain's CDR3 is CASRRDGREKLFF. The CDR3 bases are TGTGCCAGCAGGCGGGACGGACGGGAAAAACTGTTTTTT.

The gene calls are TRBV11-2 and TRBJ2-3, with 14 bases fitting TRBD2. This CDR3 region has 16 residues. Germline-derived CDR1 and CDR2 are SGHAT and FQNNGV. V dropped 3 bases and J dropped 3; count of bases not matched to a gene: 2. The CDR3 DNA reads as TGTGCCAGCAGCTTCGGGACTAGCGGGAGAACAGATACGCAGTATTTT. It is translated as CASSFGTSGRTDTQYF.

The V gene is TRBV11-1, the J gene TRBJ2-3, with 8 bases matching TRBD2. Germline values: CDR1 SGHAT, CDR2 FQDESV (reference sequence). The CDR3 length is 16 residues. The V segment lost 8 bases and the J segment 5 bases; nucleotides outside the gene matches: 15. CDR3 residues: CASRPGGGLGGDTQYF. DNA of the CDR3: TGTGCCAGCCGACCGGGTGGGGGACTAGGAGGAGATACGCAGTATTTT.

The chain is built from TRBV7-8 and TRBJ2-7; weak D call: TRBD2 (7 bases). Germline CDR1 reads SGHVS; CDR2 reads FQNEAQ. The CDR3 length is 15 residues. V lost 5 bases and J lost 2, with 16 bases in between. The CDR3 DNA sequence: TGTGCCAGCAGCCCCCTGGGGGGGCTAACCTACGAGCAGTACTTC. Protein sequence: CASSPLGGLTYEQYF.

The V call is TRBV7-2, the J call TRBJ2-7, with D possibly matching TRBD2 (6 bases). Germline V CDR1 and CDR2: SGHTA, FQGNSA. This CDR3 contains 14 residues. V lost 6 bases and J 0 bases, leaving 12 bases between the germline ends. The CDR3 region has the DNA TGTGCCAGCAGAAATGCGGGGAGCTCCTACGAGCAGTACTTC. Protein: CASRNAGSSYEQYF.

The chain has TRBV28 and TRBJ1-1; possible D gene TRBD1, 5 bases. With 6 bases removed from V and 6 bases from J, the gap between germline ends came to 11 bases. The CDR3 extends over 12 amino acids. The germline gives CDR1 MDHEN, CDR2 SYDVKM. The CDR3 reads CASRLQDPEAFF. CDR3 DNA: TGTGCCAGCAGGTTACAGGATCCTGAAGCTTTCTTT.

The chain is built from TRBV6-5 and TRBJ1-1, with D hard to call. V dropped 0 bases and J dropped 0 bases, with 8 bases sitting between them. The CDR3 runs to 15 residues. Germline V gene sequence: CDR1 MNHEY, CDR2 SVGAGI. CDR3 amino acids: CASSYSYTLNTEAFF. The CDR3 nucleotides are TGTGCCAGCAGTTACTCGTACACCTTGAACACTGAAGCTTTCTTT.

This clone is a singleton in its sample. J is TRBJ2-7 and V is TRBV29-1; TRBD1 is a possible D gene (6 bases). The CDR3 runs 12 residues. CDR1 SQVTM and CDR2 ANQGSEA come from the germline V gene. Trimming took off 7 bases at V and 2 bases at J, with 12 bases between the two ends. CDR3 residues: CSAGDNPYEQYF. CDR3 in DNA: TGCAGCGCTGGGGACAACCCCTACGAGCAGTACTTC.

The chain carries TRBV11-2 and TRBJ2-3; TRBD1 aligns across 8 bases. The J segment lost 3 bases and the V segment lost 5 bases, leaving 10 bases of the junction unmatched. The CDR3 consists of 16 residues. Germline values: CDR1 SGHAT, CDR2 FQNNGV. CDR3 in DNA: TGTGCCAGCAGCCCATCTGGGACAGGAAGGACAGATACGCAGTATTTT. Its translation is CASSPSGTGRTDTQYF.

The chain employs TRBV9 and TRBJ2-5, with D possibly matching TRBD2 (6 bases). This CDR3 comprises 15 residues. V gave up 0 bases and J gave up 2 bases, with 11 bases separating them. CDR1 and CDR2 from the germline V gene are SGDLS and YYNGEE. CDR3 in DNA: TGTGCCAGCAGCGTAGGGTCCGGGGGTCAAGAGACCCAGTACTTC. Translating gives CASSVGSGGQETQYF.

V gene TRBV2 combines with J gene TRBJ2-1; the match to TRBD2 covers 8 bases. This CDR3 contains 15 residues. CDR1 is SNHLY, CDR2 FYNNEI, per germline. V was clipped by 6 bases and J by 0 bases; unmatched bases: 4. CDR3 loop: CASRASGSSYNEQFF. CDR3 in DNA: TGTGCCAGCAGAGCCAGCGGGAGCTCCTACAATGAGCAGTTCTTC.